What follows are 13 T cell receptor beta chains derived from one specimen sequenced in a study of TIL therapy for anti-PD-1-resistant metastatic lung cancer. Regarding time point: pre-treatment sample, taken before nivolumab and TIL therapy. This was the immunoSEQ v3 assay. Only in-frame clones appear in the TCRdb table, and some are missing; sequencing was by immunoSEQ multiplex PCR. The sample yields about 52,000 clones, about 80% seen once. Sequences were derived from blood, sampled at baseline. These receptors all stem from a woman aged 30 to 85 with non-small cell lung cancer.

Only a few counts were recorded for this clone. This chain links TRBV2 with TRBJ1-6, with 10 positions matching TRBD1. CDR1 is SNHLY, CDR2 FYNNEI, per germline. CDR3 length: 14 amino acids. J lost 4 bases, V lost 6 bases, and 0 bases had no gene match. DNA for the CDR3: TGTGCCAGCAGGGGACAGGGGTATAATTCACCCCTCCACTTT. Protein: CASRGQGYNSPLHF.

The chain combines TRBV28 with TRBJ2-7; TRBD2 agrees at 12 bases. The CDR3 totals 15 residues. After removal of 2 bases from V and 6 bases from J, the junction contained 5 bases not matched to a gene. Per the germline V gene, CDR1 is MDHEN and CDR2 is SYDVKM. DNA of the CDR3: TGTGCCAGCAGTTTACTAGCGGGAGGGGCCCTCGAGCAGTACTTC. This sequence encodes CASSLLAGGALEQYF.

The rearrangement uses TRBV6-1 and TRBJ1-5; D unresolved. CDR3 size: 16 residues. V was clipped by 3 bases and J by 6 bases, with 18 bases between them. The germline gives CDR1 MNHNS, CDR2 SASEGT. The CDR3: CASSDKTGHFSQPQHF. In nucleotides, the CDR3 is TGTGCCAGCAGTGATAAAACGGGCCACTTCAGTCAGCCCCAGCATTTT.

The chain joins TRBV5-1 to TRBJ2-7, with TRBD1 as a possible D gene (6 bases). CDR1 is SGHRS, CDR2 YFSETQ, per germline. The CDR3 spans 17 residues. The V gene lost 1 base and the J gene lost 1 base, with 18 bases spanning the gap. CDR3 nucleotide sequence: TGCGCCAGCAGCTTGTTTCTGGGGGCAGGTGGGTCCTACGAGCAGTACTTC. This encodes CASSLFLGAGGSYEQYF.

This chain uses TRBV6-1 with TRBJ2-3, with 8 positions matching TRBD2. Germline V gene sequence: CDR1 MNHNS, CDR2 SASEGT. J lost 6 bases, V lost 4 bases, and 12 bases had no gene match. The CDR3 consists of 16 residues. CDR3 sequence reads: CASSGSGSGPRDTQYF. The CDR3, as DNA: TGTGCCAGCAGTGGGAGCGGGAGTGGGCCCAGGGATACGCAGTATTTT.

V and J are TRBV11-2 and TRBJ1-5; no clear D. Per germline, CDR1 SGHAT and CDR2 FQNNGV. The CDR3 sequence is 14 residues long. The V and J ends lost 0 bases and 5 bases respectively, with 8 bases between them. Here the CDR3 DNA reads TGTGCCAGCAGCTTAGATTTCGGGGATCAGCCCCAGCATTTT. Residues: CASSLDFGDQPQHF.

This chain uses TRBV18 with TRBJ1-2; 8 nucleotides match TRBD1. Trimming removed 3 bases from V and 3 bases from J; junction bases left unmatched: 9. Per germline, CDR1 KGHSH and CDR2 LQKENI. The CDR3 spans 16 residues. The CDR3 protein is CASSPFPGGADYGYTF. As DNA, the CDR3 is TGTGCCAGCTCACCTTTCCCAGGGGGCGCTGACTATGGCTACACCTTC. The entire variable domain, with the rest obtained from reference TRBV18 and TRBJ1-2, is as follows: NAGVMQNPRHLVRRRGQEARLRCSPMKGHSHVYWYRQLPEEGLKFMVYLQKENIIDESGMPKERFSAEFPKEGPSILRIQQVVRGDSAAYFCASSPFPGGADYGYTFGSGTRLTVV.

V usage is TRBV7-2 and J usage is TRBJ1-6; D gene ambiguous. Trimming left V 1 base short and J 10 bases short, with 14 bases between. Germline V gene data show CDR1 as SGHTA and CDR2 as FQGNSA. CDR3 size: 15 residues. CDR3: CASSLDWSDRSPLHF. DNA of the CDR3: TGTGCCAGCAGCTTAGACTGGTCCGATAGGTCACCCCTCCACTTT. Full variable domain (remainder filled in from reference TRBV7-2 and TRBJ1-6): GAGVSQSPSNKVTEKGKDVELRCDPISGHTALYWYRQSLGQGLEFLIYFQGNSAPDKSGLPSDRFSAERTGGSVSTLTIQRTQQEDSAVYLCASSLDWSDRSPLHFGNGTRLTVT.

The V call is TRBV29-1, the J call TRBJ2-2, with D possibly matching TRBD1 (5 bases). The germline V gene encodes CDR1 SQVTM and CDR2 ANQGSEA. Trimming removed 3 bases from V and 1 base from J, with 9 bases in between. The CDR3 length is 14 residues. CDR3 loop: CSVDNRQNTGELFF. DNA of the CDR3: TGCAGCGTTGATAACAGGCAGAACACCGGGGAGCTGTTTTTT.

The rearrangement joins TRBV5-1 to TRBJ2-1; 9 bases are shared with TRBD2. CDR3 length: 19 residues. Germline CDR1 and CDR2: SGHRS and YFSETQ. V trimming: 0 bases; J trimming: 5 bases; junction bases outside the gene matches: 15. In DNA form, the CDR3 reads TGCGCCAGCAGCTTGGGTCCAGCGGGGGGCGAAAGAATACACAATGAGCAGTTCTTC. Residues: CASSLGPAGGERIHNEQFF. Looking up the rest from reference TRBV5-1 and TRBJ2-1 gives the full variable domain: KAGVTQTPRYLIKTRGQQVTLSCSPISGHRSVSWYQQTPGQGLQFLFEYFSETQRNKGNFPGRFSGRQFSNSRSEMNVSTLELGDSALYLCASSLGPAGGERIHNEQFFGPGTRLTVL.

V and J are TRBV30 and TRBJ1-3; D is undetermined. The germline V and J ends were trimmed by 2 bases and 1 base, with 15 bases remaining between them. Germline CDR1 is GTSNPN and CDR2 is SVGIG (reference sequence). This CDR3 spans 16 amino acids. The CDR3 reads CAWSLLGIRSGNTIYF. The DNA of the CDR3 is TGTGCCTGGAGTTTACTGGGTATCAGATCTGGAAACACCATATATTTT.

This clone was seen only once. The V gene is TRBV5-1, the J gene TRBJ1-3; D is perhaps TRBD1 (6 bases). CDR3 length equals 15 residues. Between the trimmed V and J ends, which lost 0 bases and 6 bases, there was a span of 13 bases. The germline CDR1 and CDR2 sequences are SGHRS and YFSETQ. CDR3 residues: CASSLETAGVNTIYF. The CDR3 DNA reads as TGCGCCAGCAGCTTGGAGACCGCAGGGGTAAACACCATATATTTT.

This chain links TRBV6-4 with TRBJ2-1, with TRBD1 matching 11 bases. The germline V gene encodes CDR1 MRHNA and CDR2 SNTAGT. This CDR3 spans 14 amino acids. V was clipped by 2 bases and J by 6 bases; unmatched bases: 0. The DNA of the CDR3 is TGTGCCAGCAGTGACGGGACAGGGGGCAATGAGCAGTTCTTC. Protein: CASSDGTGGNEQFF.